Below are 18 T cell receptor beta chains sequenced from a single sample in a study of spatial heterogeneity in lung cancer. Each CDR3 protein gets one entry after TCRdb re-called the 5' RACE reads with MiXCR. The repertoire has about 44,000 distinct CDR3 sequences, roughly an eighth of them found once; the top ten carry 55% to 70%. Time point specified: sample taken at primary tumor resection. Whole RNA was taken from tumor, nontumor lung or frozen PBMC; it was then sequenced unsorted. Source: PBMCs, taken at surgery. Receptors originate from a male donor with early-stage non-small cell lung cancer.

The genes are TRBV27 and TRBJ1-4, with D unresolved. The germline V gene encodes CDR1 MNHEY and CDR2 SMNVEV (reference sequence). Deletions cut 9 bases from V and 2 bases from J, with 10 bases between. There are 13 residues in the CDR3. The DNA of the CDR3 is TGTGCCAGTGCTTTTGGTACTAATGAAAAACTGTTTTTT. Residues: CASAFGTNEKLFF.

The rearrangement uses TRBV6-5 and TRBJ1-2, with D uncertain. Germline loops: CDR1 MNHEY, CDR2 SVGAGI. V was cut by 2 bases and J by 0 bases, with 4 bases left in between. This CDR3 is 13 amino acids long. DNA of the CDR3: TGTGCCAGCAGTTACAGGCCTAACTATGGCTACACCTTC. Amino acid sequence: CASSYRPNYGYTF.

About this clonotype: Germline is not matched at one junction end, which may reflect a read error. V usage is TRBV30 and J usage is TRBJ2-7; no reliable D call. The CDR3 runs to 11 residues. Germline V gene lookup returns CDR1 GTSNPN and CDR2 SVGIG (reference sequence). In DNA, the CDR3 is TGTGTCTGGAGTCAACCCTACGAGCAGTACTTC. Translating gives CVWSQPYEQYF.

The genes are TRBV7-6 and TRBJ2-7, with D perhaps matching TRBD1 (5 bases). CDR1 is SGHVS, CDR2 FNYEAQ, per germline. V was cut by 0 bases and J by 5 bases, with 5 bases left in between. The CDR3 spans 12 residues. The CDR3 bases are TGTGCCAGCAGCTTAGCAGGGGACGAGCAGTACTTC. Translation: CASSLAGDEQYF.

V usage is TRBV7-9 and J usage is TRBJ2-5, with 9 bases fitting TRBD2. The germline CDR1 and CDR2 sequences are SEHNR and FQNEAQ (reference sequence). This CDR3 comprises 16 residues. V shed 5 bases and J 5 bases; nucleotides not matched to a gene: 12. CDR3 DNA: TGTGCCAGCAGCATAATAGCGGGAGTTTATTCGGAGACCCAGTACTTC. This gives the protein CASSIIAGVYSETQYF.

This clonotype was counted many times. V gene TRBV5-1 combines with J gene TRBJ2-1; 10 bases fit TRBD2. V lost 1 base, J lost 7 bases, and 5 bases stayed unmatched. Germline V CDR1 and CDR2: SGHRS, YFSETQ. This CDR3 contains 15 residues. CDR3 amino acids: CASSLLAGAGNEQFF. CDR3 DNA sequence: TGCGCCAGCAGCTTGCTAGCGGGAGCCGGTAATGAGCAGTTCTTC. The variable domain in full, completed from reference TRBV5-1 and TRBJ2-1, reads KAGVTQTPRYLIKTRGQQVTLSCSPISGHRSVSWYQQTPGQGLQFLFEYFSETQRNKGNFPGRFSGRQFSNSRSEMNVSTLELGDSALYLCASSLLAGAGNEQFFGPGTRLTVL.

The V and J genes are TRBV20-1 and TRBJ1-5; 9 bases are shared with TRBD1. With V trimmed by 3 bases and J by 5 bases, 2 bases remained unmatched. Germline assignment: CDR1 DFQATT and CDR2 SNEGSKA (reference sequence). The CDR3 is made up of 13 amino acids. As DNA, the CDR3 is TGCAGTGCTAGTAGACAGGGGGATCAGCCCCAGCATTTT. Translating gives CSASRQGDQPQHF.

This chain links TRBV6-6 with TRBJ1-1; D is unclear. The V gene's germline CDR1 is MNHNY and CDR2 SVGAGI (reference sequence). The CDR3 consists of 14 residues. The ends were cut back, 4 bases at V and 0 bases at J, with 9 bases in the middle. The CDR3 reads CASSSYGLNTEAFF. CDR3 nucleotide sequence: TGTGCCAGCAGTTCATACGGGCTGAACACTGAAGCTTTCTTT.

In its sample, this clonotype was seen many times. Here the CDR3 reads CASSPRADNEKLFF. The CDR3 bases are TGCGCCAGCAGCCCTCGCGCCGATAATGAAAAACTGTTTTTT. The chain carries TRBV5-1 and TRBJ1-4; D call uncertain. V was trimmed by 4 bases and J by 4 bases, leaving 11 bases between them. The CDR3 covers 14 residues. Germline V gives CDR1 SGHRS, CDR2 YFSETQ.

This clonotype was recorded a few times. The J gene is TRBJ2-2, the V gene TRBV2, with 7 positions matching TRBD1. V shed 4 bases and J 3 bases; nucleotides not matched to a gene: 5. Germline loops: CDR1 SNHLY, CDR2 FYNNEI. The CDR3 length is 15 residues. CDR3 in amino acids: CASSGSGGYTGELFF. The CDR3, as DNA: TGTGCCAGCAGTGGTTCAGGGGGATACACCGGGGAGCTGTTTTTT. Full variable domain (remainder filled in from reference TRBV2 and TRBJ2-2): EPEVTQTPSHQVTQMGQEVILRCVPISNHLYFYWYRQILGQKVEFLVSFYNNEISEKSEIFDDQFSVERPDGSNFTLKIRSTKLEDSAMYFCASSGSGGYTGELFFGEGSRLTVL.

This clonotype was counted between two and nine times. The V gene is TRBV5-1, the J gene TRBJ2-7, with 8 bases matching TRBD2. Germline CDR1 SGHRS, CDR2 YFSETQ. The CDR3 consists of 15 residues. V lost 0 bases to trimming and J lost 3 bases; unmatched junction nucleotides: 5. The CDR3 region is CASSLAPSGSYEQYF. The CDR3 DNA reads TGCGCCAGCAGCTTGGCTCCCAGCGGGAGCTACGAGCAGTACTTC.

The chain carries TRBV5-1 and TRBJ2-7, with 9 bases matching TRBD2. The CDR3 sequence is 15 residues long. V shed 0 bases, J shed 2 bases, and the junction held 3 bases outside the gene matches. CDR1 SGHRS and CDR2 YFSETQ come from the germline V gene. CDR3 DNA sequence: TGCGCCAGCAGCTTGGCGGCTAGCGGGACCTACGAGCAGTACTTC. Encoded protein: CASSLAASGTYEQYF.

This clonotype was observed a few times. The chain employs TRBV11-3 and TRBJ2-1; 8 bases match TRBD2. CDR3 size: 15 residues. Germline lookup yields CDR1 SGHNT and CDR2 YENEEA. V shed 1 base, J shed 6 bases, and the junction held 5 bases outside the gene matches. This CDR3 reads CASSLVSGDGNEQFF. The CDR3 DNA is TGTGCCAGCAGCTTAGTTAGCGGGGACGGCAATGAGCAGTTCTTC.

This clonotype was observed many times. The rearrangement uses TRBV24-1 and TRBJ2-1; TRBD2 aligns across 7 bases. This CDR3 spans 15 amino acids. Germline V lookup: CDR1 KGHDR, CDR2 SFDVKD. With 7 bases clipped from V and 5 bases from J, the junction kept 10 bases outside the gene matches. CDR3 in amino acids: CATRRGGVRDNEQFF. The CDR3, as DNA: TGTGCCACCAGGAGGGGAGGGGTCCGGGACAATGAGCAGTTCTTC.

In the case of this clonotype: At one boundary the junction diverges from the germline segment, which might be a read error. The CDR3 DNA reads TGTACCAGCAGCTCCCAGACAGGGAATGAAAAACTGTTTTTT. Translating it yields CTSSSQTGNEKLFF. V is TRBV7-9 and J is TRBJ1-4; TRBD1 aligns across 7 bases. Germline V gene data show CDR1 as SEHNR and CDR2 as FQNEAQ (reference sequence). CDR3 length: 14 amino acids.

This clonotype showed up just a few times. This chain links TRBV2 with TRBJ1-1, with a tentative D call TRBD1 (5 bases). This CDR3 region has 13 residues. Trimming cost V 3 bases and J 3 bases, with 8 bases left between them. Per the germline V gene, CDR1 is SNHLY and CDR2 is FYNNEI. This CDR3 reads CASSDGGDTEAFF. Here the CDR3 DNA reads TGTGCCAGCAGTGATGGGGGGGACACTGAAGCTTTCTTT.

The CDR3 loop is CASSPGTGGNSNQPQHF. In DNA, the CDR3 is TGTGCCAGCAGCCCCGGGACAGGGGGCAATAGCAATCAGCCCCAGCATTTT. The rearrangement uses TRBV2 and TRBJ1-5; 12 bases map to TRBD1. Looked up from germline, CDR1 is SNHLY and CDR2 is FYNNEI. The CDR3 runs to 17 residues. After removal of 6 bases from V and 0 bases from J, the junction contained 6 bases not matched to a gene.

Worth noting for this clonotype: Just one base apart from a much larger clone, this may be a read error. This likely comes from a read error, as the CDR3 has no conserved phenylalanine or tryptophan at its end. The V gene is TRBV12-3 or TRBV12-4, the J gene TRBJ1-5, with D tentatively TRBD1 (5 bases). CDR3 length: 14 amino acids. V was pared by 5 bases and J by 0 bases, with 8 bases between. CDR3 in amino acids: CASSPQVSNQPQHS. CDR3 bases: TGTGCCAGCAGTCCACAGGTTAGCAATCAGCCCCAGCATTCT.